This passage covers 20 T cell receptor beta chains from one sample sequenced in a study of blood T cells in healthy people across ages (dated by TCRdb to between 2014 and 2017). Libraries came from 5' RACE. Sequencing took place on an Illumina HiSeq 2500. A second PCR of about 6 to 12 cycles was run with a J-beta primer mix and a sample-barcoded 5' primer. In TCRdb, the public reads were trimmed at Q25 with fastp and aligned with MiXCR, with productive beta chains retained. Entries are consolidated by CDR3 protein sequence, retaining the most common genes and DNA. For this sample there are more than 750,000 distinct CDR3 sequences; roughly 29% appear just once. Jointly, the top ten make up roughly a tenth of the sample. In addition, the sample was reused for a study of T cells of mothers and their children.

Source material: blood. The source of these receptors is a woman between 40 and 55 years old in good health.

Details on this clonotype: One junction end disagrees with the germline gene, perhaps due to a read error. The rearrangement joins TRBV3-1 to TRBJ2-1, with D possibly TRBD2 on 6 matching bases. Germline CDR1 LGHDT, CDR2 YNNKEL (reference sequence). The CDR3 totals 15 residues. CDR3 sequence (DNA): TGTACCAGCAGCCAGTTCGGCGGGGCTTACAGTGAGCAGTTCTTC. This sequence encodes CTSSQFGGAYSEQFF.

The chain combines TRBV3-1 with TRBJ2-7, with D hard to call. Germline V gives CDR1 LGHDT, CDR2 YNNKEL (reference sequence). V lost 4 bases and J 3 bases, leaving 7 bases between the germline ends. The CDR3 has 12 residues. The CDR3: CASSRVDYEQYF. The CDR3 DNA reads TGTGCCAGCAGCCGAGTAGACTACGAGCAGTACTTC.

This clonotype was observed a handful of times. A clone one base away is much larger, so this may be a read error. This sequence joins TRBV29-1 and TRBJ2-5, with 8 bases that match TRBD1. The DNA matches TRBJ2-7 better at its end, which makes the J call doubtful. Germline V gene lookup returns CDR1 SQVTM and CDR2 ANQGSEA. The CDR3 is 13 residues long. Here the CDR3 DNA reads TGCAGCGTTGAAGAGACAGGGGCCCACGAGCAGTACTTC. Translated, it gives CSVEETGAHEQYF.

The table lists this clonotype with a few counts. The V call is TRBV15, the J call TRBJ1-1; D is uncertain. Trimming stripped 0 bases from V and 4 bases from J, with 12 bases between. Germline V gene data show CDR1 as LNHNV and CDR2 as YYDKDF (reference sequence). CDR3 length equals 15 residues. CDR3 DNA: TGTGCCACCAGCAGAGATGGCCGGGCTTCCACTGAAGCTTTCTTT. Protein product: CATSRDGRASTEAFF.

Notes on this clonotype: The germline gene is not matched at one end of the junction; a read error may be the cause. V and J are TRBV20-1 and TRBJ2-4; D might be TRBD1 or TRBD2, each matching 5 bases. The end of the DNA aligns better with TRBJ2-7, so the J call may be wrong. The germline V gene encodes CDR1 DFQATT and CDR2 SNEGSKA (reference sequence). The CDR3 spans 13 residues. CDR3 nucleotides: TGTAGTGCCCTCCGACGGGGACCCTACGAGCAGTACTTC. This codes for CSALRRGPYEQYF.

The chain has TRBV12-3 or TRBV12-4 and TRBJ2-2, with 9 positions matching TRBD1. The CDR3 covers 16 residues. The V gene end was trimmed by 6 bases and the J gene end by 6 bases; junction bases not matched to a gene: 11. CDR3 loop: CASRFTGQGFAGELFF. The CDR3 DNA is TGTGCCAGCAGATTCACGGGACAGGGATTCGCCGGGGAGCTGTTTTTT.

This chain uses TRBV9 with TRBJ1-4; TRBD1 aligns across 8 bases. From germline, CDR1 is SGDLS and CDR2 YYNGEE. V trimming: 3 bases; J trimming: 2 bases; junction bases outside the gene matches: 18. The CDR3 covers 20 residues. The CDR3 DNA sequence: TGTGCCAGCAGCGCGGGGAATTGGTGGGGGACAGGAGGGACTAATGAAAAACTGTTTTTT. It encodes CASSAGNWWGTGGTNEKLFF.

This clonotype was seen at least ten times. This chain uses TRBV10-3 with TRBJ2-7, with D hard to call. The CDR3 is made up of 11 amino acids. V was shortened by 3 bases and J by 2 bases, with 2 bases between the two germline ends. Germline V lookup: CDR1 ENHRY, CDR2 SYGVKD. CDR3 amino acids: CAISDTYEQYF. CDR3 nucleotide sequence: TGTGCCATCAGTGACACCTACGAGCAGTACTTC.

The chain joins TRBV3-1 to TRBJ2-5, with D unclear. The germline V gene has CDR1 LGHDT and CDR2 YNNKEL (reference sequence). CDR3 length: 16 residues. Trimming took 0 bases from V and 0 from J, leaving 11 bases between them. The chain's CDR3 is CASSQDLRSHQETQYF. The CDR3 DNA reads TGTGCCAGCAGCCAAGATCTTAGGTCCCACCAAGAGACCCAGTACTTC.

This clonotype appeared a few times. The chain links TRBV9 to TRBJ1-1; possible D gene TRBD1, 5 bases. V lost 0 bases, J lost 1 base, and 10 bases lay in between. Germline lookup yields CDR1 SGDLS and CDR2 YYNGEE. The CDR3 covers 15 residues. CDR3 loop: CASSVADRANTEAFF. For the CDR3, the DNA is TGTGCCAGCAGCGTAGCAGACAGAGCGAACACTGAAGCTTTCTTT.

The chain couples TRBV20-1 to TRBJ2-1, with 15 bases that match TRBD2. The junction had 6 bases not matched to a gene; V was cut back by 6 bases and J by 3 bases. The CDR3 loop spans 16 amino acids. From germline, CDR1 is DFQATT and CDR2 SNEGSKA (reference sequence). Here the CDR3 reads CSARTSGGARYNEQFF. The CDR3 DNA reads TGCAGTGCCAGGACTAGCGGGGGGGCCCGCTACAATGAGCAGTTCTTC.

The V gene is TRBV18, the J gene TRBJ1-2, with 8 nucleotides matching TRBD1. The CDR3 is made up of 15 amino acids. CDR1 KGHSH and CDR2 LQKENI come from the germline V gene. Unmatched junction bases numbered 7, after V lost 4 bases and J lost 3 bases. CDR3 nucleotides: TGTGCCAGCTCACTCTTGGACAGGGTAGACTATGGCTACACCTTC. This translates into CASSLLDRVDYGYTF. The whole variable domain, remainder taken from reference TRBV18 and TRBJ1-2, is NAGVMQNPRHLVRRRGQEARLRCSPMKGHSHVYWYRQLPEEGLKFMVYLQKENIIDESGMPKERFSAEFPKEGPSILRIQQVVRGDSAAYFCASSLLDRVDYGYTFGSGTRLTVV.

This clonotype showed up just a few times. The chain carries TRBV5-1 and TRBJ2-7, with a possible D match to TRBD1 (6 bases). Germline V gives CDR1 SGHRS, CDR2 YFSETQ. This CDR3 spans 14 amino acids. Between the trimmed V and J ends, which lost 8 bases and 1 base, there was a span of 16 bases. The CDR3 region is CASKQGFDSYEQYF. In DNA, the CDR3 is TGCGCCAGTAAACAGGGCTTCGATTCCTACGAGCAGTACTTC.

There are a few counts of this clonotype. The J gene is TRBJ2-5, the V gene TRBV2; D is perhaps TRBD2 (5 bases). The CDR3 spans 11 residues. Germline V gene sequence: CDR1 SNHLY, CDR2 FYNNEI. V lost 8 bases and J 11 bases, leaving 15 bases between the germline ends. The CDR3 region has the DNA TGTGCCAGCCGCCTACTGGAGGAGCAGTACTTC. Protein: CASRLLEEQYF.

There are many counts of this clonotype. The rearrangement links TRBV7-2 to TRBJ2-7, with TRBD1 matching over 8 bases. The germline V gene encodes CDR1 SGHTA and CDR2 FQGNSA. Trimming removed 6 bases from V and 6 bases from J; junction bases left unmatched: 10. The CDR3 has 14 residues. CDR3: CASSPGTGGVEQYF. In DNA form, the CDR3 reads TGTGCCAGCAGTCCCGGTACAGGGGGTGTCGAGCAGTACTTC.

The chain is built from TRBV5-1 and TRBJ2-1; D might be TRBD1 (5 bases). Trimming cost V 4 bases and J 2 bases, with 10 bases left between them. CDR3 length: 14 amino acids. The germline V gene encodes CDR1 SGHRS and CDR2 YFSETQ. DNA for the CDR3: TGCGCCAGCAGCCATACAGGACCCTACAATGAGCAGTTCTTC. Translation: CASSHTGPYNEQFF.

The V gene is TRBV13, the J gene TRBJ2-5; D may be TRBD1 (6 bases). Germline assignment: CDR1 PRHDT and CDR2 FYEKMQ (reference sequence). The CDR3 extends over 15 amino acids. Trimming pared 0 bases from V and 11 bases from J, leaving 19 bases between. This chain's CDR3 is CASSLGLQGIWKQYF. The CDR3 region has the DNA TGTGCCAGCAGCTTAGGCCTCCAGGGGATATGGAAGCAGTACTTC.

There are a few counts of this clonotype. The CDR3 here is CASSLDGGQETQYF. The CDR3 nucleotides are TGTGCCAGCAGTTTAGATGGCGGCCAAGAGACCCAGTACTTC. V gene TRBV12-3 or TRBV12-4 combines with J gene TRBJ2-5; D is uncertain. This CDR3 comprises 14 residues. Trimming pared 1 base from V and 1 base from J, leaving 7 bases between.

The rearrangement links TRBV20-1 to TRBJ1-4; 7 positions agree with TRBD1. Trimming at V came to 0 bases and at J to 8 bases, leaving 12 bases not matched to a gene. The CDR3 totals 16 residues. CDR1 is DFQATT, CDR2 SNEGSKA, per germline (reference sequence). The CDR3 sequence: CSARDRGQVVSEKLFF. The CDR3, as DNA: TGCAGTGCTAGAGATAGGGGGCAGGTCGTGTCGGAAAAACTGTTTTTT.

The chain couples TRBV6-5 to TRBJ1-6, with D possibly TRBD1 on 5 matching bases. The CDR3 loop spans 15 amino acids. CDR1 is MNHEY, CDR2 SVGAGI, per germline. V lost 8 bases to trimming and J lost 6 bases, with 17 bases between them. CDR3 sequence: CASRKFREVNSPLHF. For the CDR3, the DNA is TGTGCCAGCCGTAAGTTCAGGGAAGTTAATTCACCCCTCCACTTT.